Below, one TCR beta chain is given with its context. This sample stems from a study of Tregs in tolerant kidney transplant recipients. The table came from immunoSEQ multiplex PCR; TCRdb's copy has only in-frame clones and leaves some out. Among some 240,000 clones listed, approximately 84% were seen once. This CDR3 region has 12 residues. The ends were cut back, 2 bases at V and 8 bases at J, with 10 bases in the middle. CDR1 MNHEY and CDR2 SVGAGI come from the germline V gene. The source material was CD4+ T cells from blood. This sequence joins TRBV6-5 and TRBJ2-7; D could derive from TRBD1 or TRBD2 (5 bases each). This sequence was found in a human donor in good health. The CDR3 is CASSYPLGQQYF. The CDR3 bases are TGTGCCAGCAGTTACCCCCTGGGACAGCAGTACTTC.